Sequencing of this T cell receptor (beta chain) was carried out in a study of blood T cell repertoires in COVID-19. Turning to the study itself: Acute-phase and convalescent COVID-19 samples originated in the United States, Italy and Spain. The analysed material was cDNA or gDNA that came from T cells, B-cell-depleted T cells, or PBMCs.

Generated by immunoSEQ multiplex PCR, the TCRdb table keeps only in-frame clones and is missing some. The sample contains under 70,000 clones, approximately 79% of which appear only once. The CDR3 covers 14 residues. In germline, CDR1 is SGHDN, CDR2 FVKESK. V was pared by 4 bases and J by 11 bases, with 11 bases of the junction left unmatched. The V call is TRBV14, the J call TRBJ1-1; 9 bases align to TRBD1. Sequencing was done on a sample of peripheral blood. The sequence was collected from a woman aged 80 or over with active or convalescent COVID-19. CDR3 nucleotides: TGTGCCAGCAGCCTCCCGGGACAGGGTATGATGGCTTTCTTT. Translating gives CASSLPGQGMMAFF.